This passage covers 18 T cell receptor beta chains from one sample sequenced in a study of response to subunit inactivated influenza vaccine. TCRdb re-called the RT-PCR reads with MiXCR, one entry per CDR3 protein. The sample carries about 800,000 distinct CDR3 sequences, over 20% recorded once. The sequences come from PBMCs from blood, collected around 5 days after vaccination. The receptors stem from a man aged 45 to 65 who received an inactivated influenza vaccine.

This clonotype was counted at least ten times. The chain uses TRBV12-3 or TRBV12-4 and TRBJ2-7; tentatively, D is TRBD1 (5 bases). The V and J ends lost 3 bases and 5 bases respectively, with 14 bases between them. The CDR3 has 14 residues. DNA of the CDR3: TGTGCCAGCAGTTTGGGTCAGGGTGGAAACGAGCAGTACTTC. Protein sequence: CASSLGQGGNEQYF.

The rearrangement joins TRBV4-2 to TRBJ2-3; TRBD2 aligns across 14 bases. J lost 1 base, V lost 4 bases, and 10 bases had no gene match. The germline V gene has CDR1 LGHNA and CDR2 YNFKEQ. The CDR3 runs to 19 residues. CDR3 amino acids: CASSPAGLAGAHRTDTQYF. CDR3 DNA: TGTGCCAGCAGCCCCGCGGGACTAGCGGGAGCCCACCGCACAGATACGCAGTATTTT.

This clonotype was detected only a few times. This chain connects TRBV25-1 to TRBJ1-6; D ambiguous. The V gene's germline CDR1 is MGHDK and CDR2 SYGVNS. The V and J ends lost 2 bases and 6 bases respectively, with 11 bases between them. The CDR3 contains 15 residues. In nucleotides, the CDR3 is TGTGCCAGCAGTGAAAGCCGGCAGTCTAATTCACCCCTCCACTTT. As protein: CASSESRQSNSPLHF.

This clonotype was seen more than once but under ten times. The CDR3 protein is CACRGEPYEQYF. The CDR3 region has the DNA TGTGCCTGCCGGGGGGAACCCTACGAGCAGTACTTC. The rearrangement uses TRBV12-3 or TRBV12-4 and TRBJ2-7, with 7 bases fitting TRBD2. V trimming: 11 bases; J trimming: 2 bases; junction bases outside the gene matches: 6. The length of the CDR3 is 12 residues.

This chain connects TRBV10-2 to TRBJ2-3; TRBD2 matches at 12 bases. With 2 bases clipped from V and 0 bases from J, the junction kept 0 bases outside the gene matches. There are 16 residues in the CDR3. Germline V CDR1 and CDR2: WSHSY, SAAADI. This CDR3 reads CASSEGLAGSTDTQYF. The CDR3, as DNA: TGCGCCAGCAGTGAGGGACTAGCGGGGAGCACAGATACGCAGTATTTT.

This clonotype was seen ten or more times. This rearrangement joins TRBV29-1 to TRBJ2-1, with D perhaps TRBD2 (6 bases). Germline V gene data show CDR1 as SQVTM and CDR2 as ANQGSEA. This CDR3 comprises 14 residues. Trimming stripped 5 bases from V and 2 bases from J, with 13 bases between. The CDR3 DNA sequence: TGCAGCGTTCCAAAGGAGGGGACCTACAATGAGCAGTTCTTC. Its translation is CSVPKEGTYNEQFF.

The genes are TRBV20-1 and TRBJ1-4, with 8 bases fitting TRBD1. CDR1 and CDR2 (germline): DFQATT, SNEGSKA (reference sequence). Trimming took 1 base from V and 5 from J; bases not matched to a gene: 3. CDR3 length: 14 amino acids. Written as DNA, the CDR3 is TGCAGTGCTAGAGGGACAGGGCGGAATGAAAAACTGTTTTTT. Protein product: CSARGTGRNEKLFF.

CDR3 coding DNA: TGCAGCGTTGGACTAGGGGACGAGCAGTACTTC. Translated: CSVGLGDEQYF. J is TRBJ2-7 and V is TRBV29-1, with D tentatively TRBD2 (6 bases). CDR3 length equals 11 residues. V was trimmed by 4 bases and J by 5 bases, leaving 9 bases between them. CDR1 and CDR2 from the germline V gene are SQVTM and ANQGSEA.

The table lists this clonotype with a few counts. The chain recombines TRBV5-1 with TRBJ2-3, with a weak D call TRBD2 (7 bases). CDR3 length: 16 residues. With 3 bases removed from V and 3 bases from J, the gap between germline ends came to 17 bases. Germline V gene sequence: CDR1 SGHRS, CDR2 YFSETQ. The CDR3 loop reads CASSYAGARETDTQYF. In nucleotides, the CDR3 is TGCGCCAGCAGCTACGCGGGGGCGCGGGAAACAGATACGCAGTATTTT.

This clonotype was seen a handful of times. The chain is built from TRBV4-1 and TRBJ1-4, with D tentatively TRBD1 (5 bases). The germline V gene encodes CDR1 MGHRA and CDR2 YSYEKL. The CDR3 has 13 amino acids. Trimming removed 1 base at V and 15 bases at J, with 15 bases between. The CDR3 here is CASSQVGRDEVFF. The DNA of the CDR3 is TGCGCCAGCAGCCAAGTCGGTAGGGACGAGGTGTTTTTT.

This clonotype was seen only a few times. This chain uses TRBV5-1 with TRBJ2-3; D is perhaps TRBD1 (8 bases). V was pared by 4 bases and J by 5 bases, with 14 bases between. This CDR3 is built from 14 residues. Germline V gene lookup returns CDR1 SGHRS and CDR2 YFSETQ. This chain's CDR3 is CASSPDREGDTQYF. The CDR3 DNA reads TGCGCCAGCAGCCCGGACAGGGAGGGAGATACGCAGTATTTT.

The rearrangement joins TRBV4-3 to TRBJ2-7, with 7 bases aligning to TRBD1. CDR1 is LGHNA, CDR2 YSLEER, per germline. J gave up 2 bases and V 0 bases, and 4 bases lay outside the gene matches. The CDR3 is 15 amino acids. In nucleotides, the CDR3 is TGCGCCAGCAGCCAAGATTGGGGGACAGCCTACGAGCAGTACTTC. Translated, it gives CASSQDWGTAYEQYF.

This clonotype occurred a few times. The V and J genes are TRBV12-3 or TRBV12-4 and TRBJ2-7, with D perhaps TRBD1 (7 bases). The CDR3 has 14 amino acids. Between the trimmed V and J ends, which lost 2 bases and 7 bases, there was a span of 15 bases. The CDR3 sequence is CASSLIAQGGEQYF. The CDR3 coding sequence is TGTGCCAGCAGTTTAATCGCCCAGGGGGGTGAGCAGTACTTC.

This clonotype has more than one count but fewer than ten. The chain couples TRBV18 to TRBJ2-1; no definite D call. The CDR3 runs to 17 residues. V lost 0 bases to trimming and J lost 3 bases, with 15 bases between them. Looked up from germline, CDR1 is KGHSH and CDR2 is LQKENI. CDR3 region: CASSPPISSDRYNEQFF. The CDR3 DNA reads TGTGCCAGCTCACCACCGATATCCTCGGACCGCTACAATGAGCAGTTCTTC.

The chain links TRBV20-1 to TRBJ1-2, with a weak D call TRBD1 (6 bases). Germline V gives CDR1 DFQATT, CDR2 SNEGSKA (reference sequence). V lost 0 bases to trimming and J lost 4 bases, with 12 bases between them. CDR3 size: 14 residues. The CDR3 here is CSARDNSDSYGYTF. DNA for the CDR3: TGCAGTGCTAGAGACAACTCGGACAGCTATGGCTACACCTTC.

The chain joins TRBV13 to TRBJ1-2; 7 nucleotides align to TRBD1. The length of the CDR3 is 16 residues. V trimming: 4 bases; J trimming: 3 bases; junction bases outside the gene matches: 11. The V gene's germline CDR1 is PRHDT and CDR2 FYEKMQ (reference sequence). CDR3 sequence: CASSSTQQGSDYGYTF. CDR3 DNA: TGTGCCAGCAGCTCAACACAACAGGGGTCGGACTATGGCTACACCTTC.

J is TRBJ2-7 and V is TRBV27; TRBD1 is a possible D gene (6 bases). V was clipped by 3 bases and J by 6 bases, with 12 bases between them. CDR3 length: 13 residues. The germline V gene encodes CDR1 MNHEY and CDR2 SMNVEV (reference sequence). The CDR3 loop reads CASSFSTGSEQYF. CDR3 bases: TGTGCCAGCAGTTTTTCAACAGGGTCCGAGCAGTACTTC.

This clonotype has a handful of counts. V and J are TRBV11-2 and TRBJ2-3, with 11 bases fitting TRBD2. Germline V gives CDR1 SGHAT, CDR2 FQNNGV. Trimming at V came to 0 bases and at J to 3 bases, leaving 14 bases not matched to a gene. CDR3 length: 20 amino acids. CDR3 DNA sequence: TGTGCCAGCAGCTTAGATTCCTTCCTAGCGGGAGGCCAAAAGACAGATACGCAGTATTTT. The encoded protein is CASSLDSFLAGGQKTDTQYF. The full variable domain, rest sourced from reference TRBV11-2 and TRBJ2-3, is EAGVAQSPRYKIIEKRQSVAFWCNPISGHATLYWYQQILGQGPKLLIQFQNNGVVDDSQLPKDRFSAERLKGVDSTLKIQPAKLEDSAVYLCASSLDSFLAGGQKTDTQYFGPGTRLTVL.